This T cell receptor (beta chain) was identified in a study of Graves' ophthalmopathy and Graves' hyperthyroidism. Study results and caveats: Researchers report that a 13-signature model separated ophthalmopathy from stable hyperthyroidism, posting less than 90% sensitivity and less than 82% specificity. Forecasting of ophthalmopathy progression by the model achieved more than 70% sensitivity and around 72% specificity. Detection in blood was also observed for most expanded thyroid clonotypes above 0.001 frequency.

This clonotype was recorded many times. Its antigen is unidentified. Trimming took off 4 bases at V and 1 base at J, with 14 bases between the two ends. The CDR3 runs to 15 residues. From germline, CDR1 is SGHRS and CDR2 YFSETQ. Amplification from RNA transcripts yielded the TCR beta CDR3 regions. The authors performed first-round RT-PCR with HTBI primers and then a second-round multiplex PCR. TCRdb redid the calling of the multiplex PCR reads with MiXCR, one entry per CDR3 protein. The sample consists of about 500,000 distinct CDR3 sequences, under 15% of them appearing once. Diagnosis relied on clinical symptoms, serum thyroxine, TRAb, thyroid ultrasound and orbital computed tomography.

Sequencing was performed on blood. The chain couples TRBV5-1 to TRBJ1-1, with a weak D call TRBD1 (5 bases). This sequence originates from a woman aged 25 to 39 with Graves' ophthalmopathy. The CDR3 DNA follows: TGCGCCAGCAGCCCGATACGGGGGGAGAACACTGAAGCTTTCTTT. Protein product: CASSPIRGENTEAFF.